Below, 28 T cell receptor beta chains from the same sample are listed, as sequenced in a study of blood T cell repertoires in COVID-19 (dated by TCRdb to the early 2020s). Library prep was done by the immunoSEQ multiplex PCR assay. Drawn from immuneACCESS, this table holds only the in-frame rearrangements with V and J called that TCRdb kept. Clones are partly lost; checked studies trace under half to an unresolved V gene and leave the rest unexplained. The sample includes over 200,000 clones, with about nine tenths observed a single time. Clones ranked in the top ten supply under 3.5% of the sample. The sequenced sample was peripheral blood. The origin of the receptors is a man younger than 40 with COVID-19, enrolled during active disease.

CDR3 in amino acids: CASSAGGSLETQYF. In nucleotides, the CDR3 is TGTGCCAGCAGCGCTGGGGGGAGCCTAGAGACCCAGTACTTC. The chain has TRBV9 and TRBJ2-5, with TRBD2 as a possible D gene (6 bases). Trimming removed 3 bases at V and 4 bases at J, with 13 bases between. The length of the CDR3 is 14 residues. CDR1 and CDR2 (germline): SGDLS, YYNGEE.

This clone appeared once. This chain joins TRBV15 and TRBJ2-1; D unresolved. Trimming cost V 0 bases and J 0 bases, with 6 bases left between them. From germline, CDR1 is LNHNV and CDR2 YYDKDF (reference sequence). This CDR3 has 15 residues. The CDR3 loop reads CATSRDPSSYNEQFF. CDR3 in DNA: TGTGCCACCAGCAGAGACCCGAGCTCCTACAATGAGCAGTTCTTC. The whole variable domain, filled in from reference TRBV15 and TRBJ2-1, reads DAMVIQNPRYQVTQFGKPVTLSCSQTLNHNVMYWYQQKSSQAPKLLFHYYDKDFNNEADTPDNFQSRRPNTSFCFLDIRSPGLGDTAMYLCATSRDPSSYNEQFFGPGTRLTVL.

The CDR3 DNA is TGTGCCACCAGCAGAGACAGGGGGGATGGCTACACCTTC. Amino acids: CATSRDRGDGYTF. The chain joins TRBV15 to TRBJ1-2; TRBD1 matches 7 bases. J gave up 6 bases and V 0 bases, and 1 base lay outside the gene matches. This CDR3 contains 13 residues. Germline-derived CDR1 and CDR2 are LNHNV and YYDKDF (reference sequence).

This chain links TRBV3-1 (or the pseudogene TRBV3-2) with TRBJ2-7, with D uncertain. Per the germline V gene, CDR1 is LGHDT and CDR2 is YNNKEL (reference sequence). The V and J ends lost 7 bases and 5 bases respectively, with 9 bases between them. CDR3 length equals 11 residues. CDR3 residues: CASTHAHEQYF. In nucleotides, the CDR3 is TGTGCCAGCACCCACGCGCACGAGCAGTACTTC.

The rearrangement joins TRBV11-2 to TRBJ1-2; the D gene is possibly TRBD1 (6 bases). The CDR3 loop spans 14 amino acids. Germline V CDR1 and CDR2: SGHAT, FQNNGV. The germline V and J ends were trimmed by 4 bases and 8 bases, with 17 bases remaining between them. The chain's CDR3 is CASSYGGGARGYTF. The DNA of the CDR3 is TGTGCCAGCAGCTACGGAGGGGGGGCTCGAGGCTACACCTTC.

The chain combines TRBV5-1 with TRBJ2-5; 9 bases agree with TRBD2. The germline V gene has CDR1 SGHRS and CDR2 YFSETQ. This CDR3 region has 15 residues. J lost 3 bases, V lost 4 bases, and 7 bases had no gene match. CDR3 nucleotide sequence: TGCGCCAGCAGCGCTTTAGCGGGAGTAAAAGAGACCCAGTACTTC. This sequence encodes CASSALAGVKETQYF.

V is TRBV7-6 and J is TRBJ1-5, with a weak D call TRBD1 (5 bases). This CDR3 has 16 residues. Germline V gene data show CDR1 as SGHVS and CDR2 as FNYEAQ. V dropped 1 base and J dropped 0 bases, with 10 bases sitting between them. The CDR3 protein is CASSLDQGNSNQPQHF. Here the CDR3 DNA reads TGTGCCAGCAGCTTAGATCAGGGAAATAGCAATCAGCCCCAGCATTTT.

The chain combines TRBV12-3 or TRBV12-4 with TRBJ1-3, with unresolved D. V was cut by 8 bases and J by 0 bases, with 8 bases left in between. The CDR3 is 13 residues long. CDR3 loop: CASERSSGNTIYF. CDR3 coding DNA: TGTGCCAGCGAACGGAGCTCTGGAAACACCATATATTTT.

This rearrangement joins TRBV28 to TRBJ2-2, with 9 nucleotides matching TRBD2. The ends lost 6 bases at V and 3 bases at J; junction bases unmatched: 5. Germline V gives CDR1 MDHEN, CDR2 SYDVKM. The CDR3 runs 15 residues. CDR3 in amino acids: CASSRGLAYTGELFF. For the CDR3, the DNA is TGTGCCAGCAGCCGTGGACTAGCGTACACCGGGGAGCTGTTTTTT.

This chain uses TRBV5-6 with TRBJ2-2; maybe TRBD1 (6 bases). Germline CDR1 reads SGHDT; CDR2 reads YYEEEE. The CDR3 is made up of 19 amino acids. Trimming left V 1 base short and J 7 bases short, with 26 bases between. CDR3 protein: CASSLFGYRQGRWGGELFF. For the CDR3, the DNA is TGTGCCAGCAGCTTGTTTGGTTATCGTCAGGGGAGATGGGGCGGGGAGCTGTTTTTT.

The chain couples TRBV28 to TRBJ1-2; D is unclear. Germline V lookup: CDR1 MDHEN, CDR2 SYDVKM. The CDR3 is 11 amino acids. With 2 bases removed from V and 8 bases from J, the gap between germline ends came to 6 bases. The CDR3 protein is CASSLQAGYTF. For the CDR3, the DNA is TGTGCCAGCAGTTTACAGGCCGGCTACACCTTC.

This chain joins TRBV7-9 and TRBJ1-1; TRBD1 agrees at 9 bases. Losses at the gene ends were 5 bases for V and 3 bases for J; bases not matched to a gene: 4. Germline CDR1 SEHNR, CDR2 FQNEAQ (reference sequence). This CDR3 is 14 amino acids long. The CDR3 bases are TGTGCCAGCAGCCCGGGACAGGGCGACACTGAAGCTTTCTTT. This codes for CASSPGQGDTEAFF.

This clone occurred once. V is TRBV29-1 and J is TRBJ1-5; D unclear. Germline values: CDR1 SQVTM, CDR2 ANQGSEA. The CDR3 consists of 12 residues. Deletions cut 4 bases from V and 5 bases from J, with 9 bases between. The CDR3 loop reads CSVGDGHQPQHF. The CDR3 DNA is TGCAGCGTTGGAGATGGCCATCAGCCCCAGCATTTT.

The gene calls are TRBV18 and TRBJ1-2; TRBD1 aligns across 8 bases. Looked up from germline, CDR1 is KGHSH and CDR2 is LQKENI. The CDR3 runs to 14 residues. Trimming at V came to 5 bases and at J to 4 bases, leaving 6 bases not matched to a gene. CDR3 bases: TGTGCCAGCTCAGCGACAGGGGACAGCTATGGCTACACCTTC. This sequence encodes CASSATGDSYGYTF.

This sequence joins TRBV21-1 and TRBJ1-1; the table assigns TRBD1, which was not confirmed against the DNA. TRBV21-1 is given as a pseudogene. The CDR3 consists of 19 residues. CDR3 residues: CASSKCDDSPHGRNTEAFF. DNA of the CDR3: TGTGCCAGCAGCAAGTGTGATGACAGTCCTCACGGGCGGAACACTGAAGCTTTCTTT.

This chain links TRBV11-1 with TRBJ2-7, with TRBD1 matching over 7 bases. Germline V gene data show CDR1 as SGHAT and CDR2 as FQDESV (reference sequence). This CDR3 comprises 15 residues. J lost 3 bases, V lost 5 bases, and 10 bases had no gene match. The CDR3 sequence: CASSQDRAWDYEQYF. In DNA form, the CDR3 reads TGTGCCAGCAGCCAAGACAGGGCTTGGGACTACGAGCAGTACTTC.

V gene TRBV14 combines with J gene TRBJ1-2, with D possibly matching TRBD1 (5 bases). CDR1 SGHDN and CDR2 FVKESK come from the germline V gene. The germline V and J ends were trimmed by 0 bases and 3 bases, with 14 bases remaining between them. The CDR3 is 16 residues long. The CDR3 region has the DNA TGTGCCAGCAGCCAAGATCGGCGGGGGGACCACTATGGCTACACCTTC. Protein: CASSQDRRGDHYGYTF.

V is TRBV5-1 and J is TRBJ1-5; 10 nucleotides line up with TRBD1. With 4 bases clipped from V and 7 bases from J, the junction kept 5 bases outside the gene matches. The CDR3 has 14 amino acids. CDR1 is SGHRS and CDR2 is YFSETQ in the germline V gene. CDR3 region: CASSTTGGEQPQHF. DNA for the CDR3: TGCGCCAGCAGCACGACAGGGGGCGAACAGCCCCAGCATTTT.

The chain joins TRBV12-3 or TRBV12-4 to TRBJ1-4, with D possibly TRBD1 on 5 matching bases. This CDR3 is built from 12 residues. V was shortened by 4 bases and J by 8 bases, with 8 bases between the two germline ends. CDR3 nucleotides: TGTGCCAGCAGTTGGGGGGGGGAAAAACTGTTTTTT. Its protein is CASSWGGEKLFF.

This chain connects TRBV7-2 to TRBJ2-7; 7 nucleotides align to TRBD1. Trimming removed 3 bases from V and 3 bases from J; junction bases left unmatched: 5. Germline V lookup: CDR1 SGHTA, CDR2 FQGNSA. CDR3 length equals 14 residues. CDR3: CASSFQRDSYEQYF. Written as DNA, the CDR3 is TGTGCCAGCAGCTTCCAACGGGACAGCTACGAGCAGTACTTC.

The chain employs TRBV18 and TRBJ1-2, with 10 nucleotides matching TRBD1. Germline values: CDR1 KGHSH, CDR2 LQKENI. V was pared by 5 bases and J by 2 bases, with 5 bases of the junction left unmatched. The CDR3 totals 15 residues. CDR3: CASSFWDRGNYGYTF. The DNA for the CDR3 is TGTGCCAGCTCATTCTGGGACAGGGGCAACTATGGCTACACCTTC.

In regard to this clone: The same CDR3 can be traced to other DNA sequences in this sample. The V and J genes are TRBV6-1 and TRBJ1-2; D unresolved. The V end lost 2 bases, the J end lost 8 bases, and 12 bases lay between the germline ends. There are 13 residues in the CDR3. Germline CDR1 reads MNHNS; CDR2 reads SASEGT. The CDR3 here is CASSERGFYGYTF. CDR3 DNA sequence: TGTGCCAGCAGTGAACGAGGATTTTACGGCTACACCTTC.

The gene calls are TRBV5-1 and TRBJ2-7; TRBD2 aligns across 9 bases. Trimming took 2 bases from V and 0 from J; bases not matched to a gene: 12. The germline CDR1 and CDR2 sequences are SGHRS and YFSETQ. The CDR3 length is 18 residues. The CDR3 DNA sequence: TGCGCCAGCAGCTTAATTGCGGGAGGGCTCCTATACTCCTACGAGCAGTACTTC. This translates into CASSLIAGGLLYSYEQYF.

This chain's CDR3 is CASHTRDYGYTF. CDR3 nucleotides: TGTGCCAGCCACACCCGGGACTATGGCTACACCTTC. V is TRBV19 and J is TRBJ1-2; no clear D. V gave up 9 bases and J gave up 3 bases, with 11 bases separating them. Per germline, CDR1 LNHDA and CDR2 SQIVND (reference sequence). The CDR3 loop spans 12 amino acids.

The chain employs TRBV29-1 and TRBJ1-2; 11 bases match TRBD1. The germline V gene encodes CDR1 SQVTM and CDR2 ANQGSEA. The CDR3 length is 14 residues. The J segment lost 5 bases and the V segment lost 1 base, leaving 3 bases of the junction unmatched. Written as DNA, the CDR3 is TGCAGCGTTGAAGGGACAGGGGGCGAATATGGCTACACCTTC. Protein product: CSVEGTGGEYGYTF. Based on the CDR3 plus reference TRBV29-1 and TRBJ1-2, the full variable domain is SAVISQKPSRDICQRGTSLTIQCQVDSQVTMMFWYRQQPGQSLTLIATANQGSEATYESGFVIDKFPISRPNLTFSTLTVSNMSPEDSSIYLCSVEGTGGEYGYTFGSGTRLTVV.

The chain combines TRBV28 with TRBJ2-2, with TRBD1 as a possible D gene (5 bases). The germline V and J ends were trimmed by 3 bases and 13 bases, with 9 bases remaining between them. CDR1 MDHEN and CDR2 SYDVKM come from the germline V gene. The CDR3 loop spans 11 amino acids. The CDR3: CASSLTELLFF. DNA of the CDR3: TGTGCCAGCAGTTTGACAGAGTTGCTGTTTTTT.

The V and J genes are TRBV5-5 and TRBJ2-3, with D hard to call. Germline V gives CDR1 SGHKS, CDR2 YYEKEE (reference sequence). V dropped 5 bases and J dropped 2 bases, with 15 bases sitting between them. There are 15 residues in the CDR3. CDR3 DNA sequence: TGTGCCAGCAGTAGTTCCATATACGCCACAGATACGCAGTATTTT. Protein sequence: CASSSSIYATDTQYF.

The CDR3 coding sequence is TGTGCCTGGACAGGGTACACTGAAGCTTTCTTT. It translates to CAWTGYTEAFF. The chain recombines TRBV30 with TRBJ1-1, with D perhaps TRBD1 (5 bases). Trimming took off 4 bases at V and 3 bases at J, with 6 bases between the two ends. Germline CDR1 GTSNPN, CDR2 SVGIG (reference sequence). The CDR3 length is 11 residues.